This paragraph reports one TCR beta chain. Its antigen remains unknown. This sample is drawn from a study of OX40 agonist ivuxolimab in advanced cancers. On the study more broadly: Head and neck, renal cell, melanoma or hepatocellular carcinoma were the cancers that dose-escalation patients had. Partial responses were achieved by three patients, one with hepatocellular carcinoma and two with cutaneous melanoma. Findings and limits, study-wide: CD8+ T cells were the subset that, on average, had more expanded clones than CD4+. At 0.1 to 3.0 mg/kg and by week 6, clonal expansion occurred in CD4+ and CD8+ blood T cells.

The table came from immunoSEQ multiplex PCR; TCRdb's copy has only in-frame clones and leaves some out. The table lists some 75,000 clones, more than 85% of them singletons. Germline-derived CDR1 and CDR2 are SGHAT and FQNNGV. The V end was cut by 5 bases, the J end by 4 bases, with 12 bases between. This CDR3 is 14 amino acids long. The receptor's source is an adult with an advanced solid tumor such as melanoma, head and neck, liver or kidney cancer. Material: CD4+ or CD8+ T cells sorted from blood, obtained in a trial of the OX40 agonist ivuxolimab. V usage is TRBV11-2 and J usage is TRBJ1-5, with no clear D. The CDR3, as DNA: TGTGCCAGCAGCCCCGGCTTAGGGAATCAGCCCCAGCATTTT. Protein product: CASSPGLGNQPQHF.